The following is a TCR beta chain sequence with its context. Its antigen target is currently unknown. Base qualities are not at hand, and no much larger clone is one base apart. A MiSeq instrument was used for deep resolution sequencing, which targeted depths ranging from 1 in 1 million up to 1 in 200,000 T cells, with coverage averaging 10x for each clonotype. The immunoSEQ hsTCRB Kit was used to generate TCR beta libraries. The original methods were these. ImmunoSEQ Data Assistant and ImmunoSEQ Analyzer were used for data analysis, and V, D and J genes were assigned according to IMGT definitions. Clonality, which ranges from 0 to 1, was calculated by subtracting the normalized Shannon entropy of productive rearrangement frequencies from one. Public clonotype analysis was restricted to overrepresented clonotypes comprising at least 0.05% of each patient's repertoire. Repertoires from thirteen age-matched healthy donors in immuneACCESS were used as clonality controls. TCRdb limited this immuneACCESS table to in-frame rearrangements with V and J called. A share of clones is missing; checked studies link under half to unresolved V genes, and the rest is unexplained. That table gives V, J and clone size, and the DNA gave D and trimming. This sample has roughly 250,000 clones in its table, and about three quarters of those were observed once. The ten largest clones add up to approximately 15% of the sample.

From its cysteine to its phenylalanine, the CDR3 spans 15 amino acids. The sequence is cut down to CDR3 DNA, 45 bases in frame from base 1. V ends up 8 bases short and J 3 bases short, with an unmatched junction base count of 10. Sequences MNHEY (CDR1) and SVGAGI (CDR2) are obtained from the germline V gene. The time point label of this sample denotes: approximately 25 months on ibrutinib. For TCR beta library preparation, approximately 2.2 micrograms of genomic DNA were isolated from cryopreserved PBMCs. Longitudinal blood samples from CLL patients on ibrutinib monotherapy underwent high-throughput TCR beta sequencing. Patients were enrolled in a phase 2 open-label single-center ibrutinib monotherapy trial. This specimen belongs to a study of cytotoxic CD8 clonotypes in ibrutinib-treated CLL (dated by TCRdb to the early 2020s). Notes on the research overall: In this cohort, 15 patients were treatment-naive and under 13 were relapsed/refractory, while fewer than 18 had unmutated IGHV. On average, each sample had 255,043 productive templates and almost 95,000 productive rearrangements. All remission and progressive disease samples were collected while patients were still receiving ibrutinib. Cryopreserved peripheral blood mononuclear cells were obtained before treatment, at response, and at either sustained remission or disease progression. Longitudinal samples were obtainable from about 30% of the roughly 90 participants in the trial. Partial responses were observed in approximately 24 patients and complete responses in 2; after a median follow-up of 68 months, remission was maintained in around 14 patients and progression was observed in roughly twelve. The response samples were drawn at a median of approximately 12 months into treatment, with a range of about 6 to 36 months. Here is what the overall study found, with its caveats: Sampling times were not matched between sustained-remission and progressing patients, and lymph node repertoires were not studied. Public clonotypes were rare and either contracted or stayed stable during treatment, and the rise in clonality at ibrutinib response reflected the expansion of private clonotypes. An increase in clonality was observed at ibrutinib response, with clonality remaining stable during sustained remission and falling back toward baseline at progression. Baseline clonality exceeded that of age-matched healthy donors and correlated strongly with circulating CD8+ T-cell counts.

This sequence uses TRBV6-5 and TRBJ2-7, and 10 bases in between align with TRBD1. This TCR was sampled from a human donor with chronic lymphocytic leukemia. Sequenced material: PBMCs, taken after 24 months of ibrutinib treatment. The DNA is TGTGCCAGCCTTAAGGGGACAGGGGTTTTCTACGAGCAGTACTTC. The translation is CASLKGTGVFYEQYF.